A selection of T cell receptor beta chains follows, all from one sample in a study of T cell responses to AZD1222 COVID-19 vaccine. The assay was immunoSEQ multiplex PCR, and TCRdb's table has in-frame clones only and misses some. The sample has under 150,000 clones; just under 95% are singletons. The sequences come from peripheral blood, collected on day 0 of AZD1222 vaccination. The receptors were sampled from an adult in good health. The CDR3 runs from the conserved cysteine through the conserved F or W. A D gene is named only where the DNA matches it firmly. Size is stated for part of the rows, as once, few or many counts, or as a class when the clone is expanded.

j_call	d_call	clone_size	v_call	cdr3_nt	cdr3_aa
TRBJ2-3	TRBD2	-	TRBV4-1	TGCGCCAGCAGCCAAGCCGGGACTAGCGGGACAGATACGCAGTATTTT	CASSQAGTSGTDTQYF
TRBJ1-1	-	-	TRBV28	TGTGCCAGCAGTTTGACCAGGAGGGCTTTCTTT	CASSLTRRAFF
TRBJ1-6	-	-	TRBV2	TGTGCCAGCATCTGGGGGAGCTCCTATAATTCACCCCTCCACTTT	CASIWGSSYNSPLHF
TRBJ1-2	-	-	TRBV7-2	TGTGCCAGCAGCTTAGTCTCATCGCAGGCGGTGTTCTATGGCTACACCTTC	CASSLVSSQAVFYGYTF
TRBJ2-5	-	-	TRBV2	TGTGCCAGCAGCAGAGAAGAGACCCAGTACTTC	CASSREETQYF
TRBJ2-7	TRBD1	-	TRBV7-9	TGTGCCAGCAGCTTAGTCGGGGACAGTAACTCCTACGAGCAGTACTTC	CASSLVGDSNSYEQYF
TRBJ2-3	TRBD1	-	TRBV28	TGTGCCAGCAGTGAGGACAGGGTCTGGCAGTATTTT	CASSEDRVWQYF
TRBJ2-1	-	-	TRBV29-1	TGCAGCGTTAGGGGGGTAACAGGGGATAGGGCCACATACAATGAGCAGTTCTTC	CSVRGVTGDRATYNEQFF
TRBJ1-2	-	few	TRBV6-2/TRBV6-3	TGTGCCAGCAGCGGCTCAACTCTTTATGGCTACACCTTC	CASSGSTLYGYTF
TRBJ2-7	-	-	TRBV5-1	TGCGCCAGCAGCTTGGGGTTTAGCTCCTACGAGCAGTACTTC	CASSLGFSSYEQYF
TRBJ1-1	-	-	TRBV5-5	TGTGCCAGCAACCCCGGGACGGGGAACACTGAAGCTTTCTTT	CASNPGTGNTEAFF
TRBJ2-1	TRBD1	-	TRBV14	TGTGCCAGCAGCCGGGCCTTAACAGGGGTTATCAATGAGCAGTTCTTC	CASSRALTGVINEQFF
TRBJ2-7	TRBD1	-	TRBV29-1	TGCAGCGGAAGAGGGACAGGGGAAAGCGACGAGCAGTACTTC	CSGRGTGESDEQYF
TRBJ2-1	TRBD1	-	TRBV15	TGTGCCACCAGCAGTCAACAGGGGTTAAGGTACAATGAGCAGTTCTTC	CATSSQQGLRYNEQFF
TRBJ2-3	-	-	TRBV9	TGTGCCAGCAGCGTAGGGACCCTTCATACGCAGTATTTT	CASSVGTLHTQYF
TRBJ1-2	-	once	TRBV5-1	TGCGCCAGCAGCTTGGGTTCTCCGGGCGTCTACACCTTC	CASSLGSPGVYTF
TRBJ2-5	TRBD2	-	TRBV10-3	TGTGCCATCAGTGGAGGTCTAGCGGGGGGTGTATCCCAAGAGACCCAGTACTTC	CAISGGLAGGVSQETQYF
TRBJ1-2	-	once	TRBV19	TGTGCCAGTAGCCCGACAGCGTTCTATGGCTACACCTTC	CASSPTAFYGYTF
TRBJ1-2	TRBD1	-	TRBV28	TGTGCCAGCACCCCGGGGACAGGGTTAAATGGCTACACCTTC	CASTPGTGLNGYTF
TRBJ2-4	-	-	TRBV28	TGTGCCAGCAAGGGCGAGGACATTCTAGCCAAAAACATTCAGTACTTC	CASKGEDILAKNIQYF
TRBJ1-5	-	-	TRBV25-1	TGTGCCAGCAGTGCCCAGAATCAGCCCCAGCATTTT	CASSAQNQPQHF
TRBJ2-7	TRBD2	-	TRBV5-1	TGCGCCAGCAGCTTTGGACTAGCGGGAGTTTCCCCCTACGAGCAGTACTTC	CASSFGLAGVSPYEQYF
TRBJ1-5	-	-	TRBV3-1/TRBV3-2	TGTGCCAGCAGCAAGGCTCCCAGGACCAATCAGCCCCAGCATTTT	CASSKAPRTNQPQHF
TRBJ2-7	-	-	TRBV18	TGTGCCAGCTCCCTCGGCCAGAACTCGTACGAGCAGTACTTC	CASSLGQNSYEQYF
TRBJ1-2	TRBD1	-	TRBV28	TGTGCCAGCAGTGTGACAGGGATAGTAGGCTATGGCTACACCTTC	CASSVTGIVGYGYTF
TRBJ2-5	-	-	TRBV5-1	TGCGCCAGCAGAGAGGGTGGCGGGACGAACCAAGAGACCCAGTACTTC	CASREGGGTNQETQYF
TRBJ2-7	-	-	TRBV18	TGTGCCAGCTCCCCGGGAAGGTACCACGAGCAGTACTTC	CASSPGRYHEQYF
TRBJ1-2	-	once	TRBV28	TGTGCCAGCAGTTTACGGCGTCCCGAGAGTCATGGCTACACCTTC	CASSLRRPESHGYTF
TRBJ1-4	-	-	TRBV19	TGTGCCAGTAGTATTGGCACAGGGCCTGAAAAACTGTTTTTT	CASSIGTGPEKLFF
TRBJ1-6	-	-	TRBV2	TGTGCCAGCAAATCAGACTGGAATTCACCCCTCCACTTT	CASKSDWNSPLHF
TRBJ1-5	-	few	TRBV19	TGTGCCACCTCGCTGGGATGGGGCCAGCCCCAGCATTTT	CATSLGWGQPQHF
TRBJ2-2	-	-	TRBV19	TGTGCCAGTAGTACGACAGGAGTCGGGTACACCGGGGAGCTGTTTTTT	CASSTTGVGYTGELFF
TRBJ2-3	-	-	TRBV6-5	TGTGCCAGCAGTTACTCGAGGGTGCCAGATACGCAGTATTTT	CASSYSRVPDTQYF
TRBJ1-1	-	-	TRBV5-1	TGCGCCAGCAGCCCCAGGAGGGAAGTCGCTGAAGCTTTCTTT	CASSPRREVAEAFF
TRBJ2-1	TRBD2	-	TRBV14	TGTGCCAGCAGCCAGCGGGGACTAGCGGGAGAATATGGCGATGAGCAGTTCTTC	CASSQRGLAGEYGDEQFF
TRBJ2-7	-	-	TRBV2	TGTGCCAGCATGACAGCGAAACACTCCTACGAGCAGTACTTC	CASMTAKHSYEQYF
TRBJ1-3	-	-	TRBV5-1	TGCGCCAGCAGGCCGGCAGGGCCTGGAAACACCATATATTTT	CASRPAGPGNTIYF
TRBJ2-3	-	-	TRBV7-8	TGTGCCAGCAGCAACAGGGTATTCACAGATACGCAGTATTTT	CASSNRVFTDTQYF
TRBJ1-2	-	-	TRBV4-2	TGTGCCAGCAGCCAAAAACAGGGTCTCCGGGACTATGGCTACACCTTC	CASSQKQGLRDYGYTF
TRBJ1-4	-	-	TRBV27	TGTGCCAGCAGTTTATGGGGGGGCAACGGCGAAAAACTGTTTTTT	CASSLWGGNGEKLFF
TRBJ1-5	-	-	TRBV18	TGTGCCAGCTCACTTCAGGGGTACCAGCCCCAGCATTTT	CASSLQGYQPQHF
TRBJ2-7	-	-	TRBV19	TGTGCCAGTAGTATAATCCCAGCGGGTACCTACGAGCAGTACTTC	CASSIIPAGTYEQYF